This T cell receptor (beta chain) was found in a study of cytomegalovirus exposure and HLA in healthy donors. In the PCR, 60 Vbeta and 13 Jbeta primers were used. Generated by immunoSEQ multiplex PCR, the TCRdb table keeps only in-frame clones and is missing some. The profile shows hundreds of thousands of clones, about three quarters of them singletons. The V end was cut by 6 bases, the J end by 7 bases, with 15 bases between. This CDR3 is built from 14 residues. From germline, CDR1 is MNHEY and CDR2 SMNVEV (reference sequence). The donors gave bone marrow, and they were healthy. Only one count was recorded for this clone.

The specimen was PBMCs. This rearrangement joins TRBV27 to TRBJ1-4; unclear D gene. The source of this sequence is a man aged 18 to 30 in good health and CMV-seronegative. DNA of the CDR3: TGTGCCAGCAGCCGAGGAGGTCGCGGTGAAAAACTGTTTTTT. The encoded protein is CASSRGGRGEKLFF.